This T cell receptor beta chain is from a study of long-term antiretroviral therapy in people with HIV. Trimming cost V 4 bases and J 3 bases, with 9 bases left between them. This CDR3 has 13 amino acids. Germline V CDR1 and CDR2: SGHNT, YENEEA. Researchers secured at least one pre-ART and at least two post-ART PBMC samples from each donor. The assay, immunoSEQ v3.0, was run at survey level. Profiling relied on immunoSEQ multiplex PCR, and the TCRdb table lists in-frame clones only, not all of them. The sample shows roughly 15,000 clones, 80% of them seen only once. The V and J genes are TRBV11-3 and TRBJ1-1; D possibly corresponds to TRBD1 (5 bases). This specimen consisted of unsorted PBMCs, obtained 3.2 years before starting antiretroviral therapy. This receptor was identified in a middle-aged man with HIV. The chain's CDR3 is CASSSQGDTEAFF. The CDR3 DNA reads as TGTGCCAGCAGCTCTCAGGGAGACACTGAAGCTTTCTTT. The full variable domain, its missing parts supplied by reference TRBV11-3 and TRBJ1-1, is EAGVVQSPRYKIIEKKQPVAFWCNPISGHNTLYWYLQNLGQGPELLIRYENEEAVDDSQLPKDRFSAERLKGVDSTLKIQPAELGDSAVYLCASSSQGDTEAFFGQGTRLTVV.